The TCR beta chain under discussion was sequenced for a study of T cells after yellow fever vaccination. Across the study: SMART-Seq v4 Ultra Low Input prepared libraries from low-cell fractions.

This clonotype has only a few counts. Antigen unknown. Each CDR3 protein gets one entry after TCRdb re-called the 5' RACE reads with MiXCR. The data show around 310,000 distinct CDR3 sequences, around 4.5% seen once. This CDR3 has 15 amino acids. Germline CDR1 and CDR2: LGHNA and YNFKEQ. The ends were cut back, 0 bases at V and 2 bases at J, with 11 bases in the middle. The study, taken as a whole, reports: A faster peak, day 5 versus 15, was reached by the weaker secondary response. A small proportion of clonotypes was detected in both the CD4 and CD8 compartments.

The chain couples TRBV4-2 to TRBJ2-7; no clear D. The sequenced sample was PBMCs, obtained 15 days after the yellow fever booster vaccination. The sequence derives from a young man who received the YFV17D yellow fever vaccine. Here the CDR3 DNA reads TGTGCCAGCAGCCAAGATAGCCAGGCCGCCTACGAGCAGTACTTC. It codes for CASSQDSQAAYEQYF.